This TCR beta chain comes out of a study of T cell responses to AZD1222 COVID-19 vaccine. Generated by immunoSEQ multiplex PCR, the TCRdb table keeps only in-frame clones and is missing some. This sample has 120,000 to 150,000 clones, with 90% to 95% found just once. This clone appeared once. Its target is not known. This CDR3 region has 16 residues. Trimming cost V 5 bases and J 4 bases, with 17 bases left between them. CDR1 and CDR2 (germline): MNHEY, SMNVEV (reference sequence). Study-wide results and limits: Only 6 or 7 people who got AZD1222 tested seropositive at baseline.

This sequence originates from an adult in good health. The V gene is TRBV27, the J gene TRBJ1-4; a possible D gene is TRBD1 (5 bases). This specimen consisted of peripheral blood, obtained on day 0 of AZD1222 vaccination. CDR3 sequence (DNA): TGTGCCAGCAGTCCAGACCAAGTGGGACTTAATGAAAAACTGTTTTTT. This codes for CASSPDQVGLNEKLFF.